One sample yielded the 21 T cell receptor beta chains listed below, sequenced in a study of OX40 agonist ivuxolimab in advanced cancers. The data were produced by immunoSEQ multiplex PCR, yet TCRdb's version contains in-frame clones alone and is incomplete. The table records 90,000 to 130,000 clones, more than 70% of them present only once. The starting material was CD4+ or CD8+ T cells sorted from blood, obtained in a trial of the OX40 agonist ivuxolimab. The receptors here all came from an adult with an advanced solid tumor such as melanoma, head and neck, liver or kidney cancer.

The V and J genes are TRBV11-3 and TRBJ2-2; 12 nucleotides align to TRBD1. The CDR3 loop spans 15 amino acids. After removal of 5 bases from V and 7 bases from J, the junction contained 5 bases not matched to a gene. Germline V gives CDR1 SGHNT, CDR2 YENEEA. This CDR3 is CASSPGTGGSGELFF. The DNA for the CDR3 is TGTGCCAGCAGCCCGGGGACAGGGGGCAGCGGGGAGCTGTTTTTT.

This clone was found once. The chain carries TRBV6-6 and TRBJ1-1; a weak D match, TRBD1 (6 bases). In germline, CDR1 is MNHNY, CDR2 SVGAGI (reference sequence). CDR3 length equals 13 residues. V lost 6 bases, J lost 2 bases, and 10 bases lay in between. CDR3 DNA: TGTGCCAGCAGAATCAGGGGCAACACTGAAGCTTTCTTT. The encoded protein is CASRIRGNTEAFF.

V and J are TRBV25-1 and TRBJ2-5; 11 positions match TRBD1. V was clipped by 5 bases and J by 4 bases; unmatched bases: 12. There are 17 residues in the CDR3. Per germline, CDR1 MGHDK and CDR2 SYGVNS. The CDR3 region is CASSPGQGGSRGETQYF. CDR3 DNA sequence: TGTGCCAGCAGTCCGGGACAGGGGGGTTCGAGAGGAGAGACCCAGTACTTC.

This clone showed up just once. V gene TRBV28 combines with J gene TRBJ2-2; D is uncertain. Looked up from germline, CDR1 is MDHEN and CDR2 is SYDVKM. The CDR3 spans 12 residues. V lost 10 bases and J 0 bases, leaving 6 bases between the germline ends. This CDR3 is CATNANTGELFF. In nucleotides, the CDR3 is TGTGCCACCAACGCGAACACCGGGGAGCTGTTTTTT.

CDR3 bases: TGCGCCAGCAGCCCGAACGTAATGGAGAATGAGCAGTTCTTC. Encoded protein: CASSPNVMENEQFF. This rearrangement joins TRBV5-1 to TRBJ2-1; D remains ambiguous. Trimming left V 4 bases short and J 7 bases short, with 15 bases between. The germline CDR1 and CDR2 sequences are SGHRS and YFSETQ. The CDR3 contains 14 residues.

This rearrangement joins TRBV30 to TRBJ2-3, with 11 bases identical to TRBD2. CDR1 is GTSNPN, CDR2 SVGIG, per germline (reference sequence). V lost 3 bases, J lost 4 bases, and 3 bases stayed unmatched. This CDR3 is built from 14 residues. CDR3 amino acids: CAWRSSGGSDTQYF. In DNA, the CDR3 is TGTGCCTGGAGATCTAGCGGGGGGTCAGATACGCAGTATTTT.

The chain has TRBV2 and TRBJ2-2; 10 nucleotides line up with TRBD2. V was pared by 4 bases and J by 7 bases, with 9 bases of the junction left unmatched. CDR3 size: 16 residues. Germline lookup yields CDR1 SNHLY and CDR2 FYNNEI. The CDR3 nucleotides read TGTGCCAGCAGTGGTAGCGGGGGGCTACGTATCGGGGAGCTGTTTTTT. This encodes CASSGSGGLRIGELFF.

The rearrangement links TRBV7-9 to TRBJ2-3; 7 nucleotides match TRBD2. V lost 0 bases and J lost 2; bases outside the gene matches: 2. CDR1 is SEHNR and CDR2 is FQNEAQ in the germline V gene (reference sequence). The CDR3 length is 15 residues. DNA for the CDR3: TGTGCCAGCAGCTTAGCGGGGGGGAACACAGATACGCAGTATTTT. Residues: CASSLAGGNTDTQYF.

This chain connects TRBV7-9 to TRBJ2-2; 10 bases agree with TRBD2. Looked up from germline, CDR1 is SEHNR and CDR2 is FQNEAQ (reference sequence). The CDR3 runs 16 residues. J lost 5 bases, V lost 4 bases, and 7 bases had no gene match. CDR3 region: CASSYGLAEITGELFF. Written as DNA, the CDR3 is TGTGCCAGCAGCTACGGACTAGCGGAAATAACCGGGGAGCTGTTTTTT.

The genes are TRBV7-2 and TRBJ1-1; D not resolved. Per germline, CDR1 SGHTA and CDR2 FQGNSA. The V end lost 5 bases, the J end lost 7 bases, and 17 bases lay between the germline ends. This CDR3 is built from 14 residues. The CDR3 is CASSQGWVGSEAFF. CDR3 bases: TGTGCCAGCAGCCAAGGGTGGGTTGGTAGTGAAGCTTTCTTT.

V and J are TRBV10-2 and TRBJ2-2; maybe TRBD1 (6 bases). Germline CDR1 reads WSHSY; CDR2 reads SAAADI. Trimming pared 3 bases from V and 6 bases from J, leaving 23 bases between. The CDR3 contains 18 residues. The CDR3 loop reads CASSERTQGPQDAGELFF. CDR3 nucleotide sequence: TGCGCCAGCAGTGAACGAACACAGGGCCCTCAGGACGCCGGGGAGCTGTTTTTT.

The chain is built from TRBV4-2 and TRBJ2-2; TRBD1 matches 8 bases. Losses at the gene ends were 2 bases for V and 3 bases for J; bases not matched to a gene: 2. This CDR3 is 15 amino acids long. Germline CDR1 is LGHNA and CDR2 is YNFKEQ. The CDR3 loop is CASSQQGADTGELFF. The DNA for the CDR3 is TGTGCCAGCAGCCAACAGGGGGCGGACACCGGGGAGCTGTTTTTT.

The J gene is TRBJ2-7, the V gene TRBV28; D call uncertain. CDR3 size: 11 residues. CDR1 and CDR2 from the germline V gene are MDHEN and SYDVKM. V lost 3 bases and J lost 7, with 7 bases in between. The CDR3 region has the DNA TGTGCCAGCAGTTTGACCGGGGAGCAGTACTTC. Protein sequence: CASSLTGEQYF.

This clone appeared a single time. This chain uses TRBV7-2 with TRBJ2-5; tentative D call: TRBD2 (6 bases). V shed 1 base and J shed 4 bases, with 16 bases lying between them. CDR1 and CDR2 from the germline V gene are SGHTA and FQGNSA. CDR3 length: 16 amino acids. This CDR3 reads CASSLGGTEVGETQYF. The CDR3 region has the DNA TGTGCCAGCAGCTTAGGCGGGACCGAGGTTGGAGAGACCCAGTACTTC.

This clone came up once. The rearrangement uses TRBV4-1 and TRBJ2-7; perhaps D is TRBD1 or TRBD2 (5 bases each). V gave up 0 bases and J gave up 0 bases, with 18 bases separating them. The CDR3 consists of 18 residues. The germline CDR1 and CDR2 sequences are MGHRA and YSYEKL. The DNA of the CDR3 is TGCGCCAGCAGCCAAGAGTCAATTAGGGACCGCCGCTCCTACGAGCAGTACTTC. Translating it yields CASSQESIRDRRSYEQYF.

The chain links TRBV11-2 to TRBJ2-4; 9 positions agree with TRBD2. V shed 5 bases and J 9 bases; nucleotides not matched to a gene: 5. Germline values: CDR1 SGHAT, CDR2 FQNNGV. This CDR3 comprises 13 residues. CDR3 residues: CASSSAGGGIQYF. CDR3 bases: TGTGCCAGCAGCAGCGCGGGAGGGGGCATTCAGTACTTC.

The chain combines TRBV5-1 with TRBJ1-4; D remains unclear. Germline V gene sequence: CDR1 SGHRS, CDR2 YFSETQ. The CDR3 consists of 14 residues. The V and J ends lost 0 bases and 6 bases respectively, with 9 bases between them. In nucleotides, the CDR3 is TGCGCCAGCAGCTTGGGCCAGTTGGATGAAAAACTGTTTTTT. Translating it yields CASSLGQLDEKLFF.

The V call is TRBV9, the J call TRBJ1-6, with TRBD1 as a possible D gene (6 bases). The germline V gene encodes CDR1 SGDLS and CDR2 YYNGEE. CDR3 size: 15 residues. Trimming removed 0 bases from V and 4 bases from J, with 8 bases in between. This CDR3 reads CASSVEGGYNSPLHF. Written as DNA, the CDR3 is TGTGCCAGCAGCGTAGAGGGGGGTTATAATTCACCCCTCCACTTT.

V gene TRBV7-9 combines with J gene TRBJ2-4; D remains unclear. Germline CDR1 is SEHNR and CDR2 is FQNEAQ (reference sequence). The CDR3 loop spans 15 amino acids. The germline V and J ends were trimmed by 5 bases and 0 bases, with 11 bases remaining between them. The CDR3 protein is CASSLLTVAKNIQYF. For the CDR3, the DNA is TGTGCCAGCAGCCTATTGACGGTAGCCAAAAACATTCAGTACTTC.

The chain couples TRBV5-5 to TRBJ1-4; D uncertain. There are 12 residues in the CDR3. Trimming removed 7 bases from V and 5 bases from J, with 9 bases in between. Looked up from germline, CDR1 is SGHKS and CDR2 is YYEKEE (reference sequence). In DNA form, the CDR3 reads TGTGCCAGCCTGAGGGTAAATGAAAAACTGTTTTTT. Its translation: CASLRVNEKLFF.

The chain links TRBV7-2 to TRBJ1-3; D call uncertain. The germline gives CDR1 SGHTA, CDR2 FQGNSA. The CDR3 contains 13 residues. Trimming cost V 5 bases and J 4 bases, with 9 bases left between them. The CDR3 is CASSHDVGNTIYF. CDR3 bases: TGTGCCAGCAGCCACGATGTAGGAAACACCATATATTTT.